What follows are 11 T cell receptor beta chains derived from one specimen sequenced in a study of T cells after posttransplantation cyclophosphamide. Assay used: immunoSEQ multiplex PCR; TCRdb lists only in-frame clones, some missing. The sample presents tens of thousands of clones, none singletons. Sequencing was done on a sample of PBMCs. These receptors all come from a middle-aged man in good health, CMV-negative, and a related stem cell transplant donor.

In its sample, this clone was seen many times. The chain couples TRBV5-1 to TRBJ1-1; TRBD1 matches at 8 bases. Germline V lookup: CDR1 SGHRS, CDR2 YFSETQ. V was pared by 3 bases and J by 4 bases, with 8 bases of the junction left unmatched. This CDR3 region has 15 residues. The CDR3 DNA follows: TGCGCCAGCAGCTACGGGACAGGACGGGGCACTGAAGCTTTCTTT. The encoded protein is CASSYGTGRGTEAFF.

In this sample, this clone turned up many times. This chain connects TRBV5-1 to TRBJ2-5; 7 bases fit TRBD1. V shed 2 bases, J shed 5 bases, and the junction held 9 bases outside the gene matches. The germline V gene encodes CDR1 SGHRS and CDR2 YFSETQ. The CDR3 is made up of 15 amino acids. The CDR3 coding sequence is TGCGCCAGCAGCTTAAGACAGGGTAATTGGGAGACCCAGTACTTC. As protein: CASSLRQGNWETQYF. The full variable domain, with the rest looked up from reference TRBV5-1 and TRBJ2-5, is KAGVTQTPRYLIKTRGQQVTLSCSPISGHRSVSWYQQTPGQGLQFLFEYFSETQRNKGNFPGRFSGRQFSNSRSEMNVSTLELGDSALYLCASSLRQGNWETQYFGPGTRLLVL.

The table lists this clone with many counts. The chain employs TRBV7-9 and TRBJ1-1; possible D gene TRBD1, 5 bases. V was trimmed by 11 bases and J by 4 bases, leaving 17 bases between them. Germline assignment: CDR1 SEHNR and CDR2 FQNEAQ (reference sequence). The CDR3 is 13 residues long. The CDR3 region is CACEWGRGTEAFF. The CDR3 DNA sequence: TGTGCCTGCGAGTGGGGTAGGGGCACTGAAGCTTTCTTT.

This clone showed up many times. The chain combines TRBV29-1 with TRBJ2-7; 7 nucleotides agree with TRBD1. The CDR3 consists of 11 residues. Germline values: CDR1 SQVTM, CDR2 ANQGSEA. Germline trimming cut 7 bases from V and 3 bases from J; bases unmatched to any gene: 3. The CDR3 nucleotides are TGCAGCGGAGGGGGCGACTACGAGCAGTACTTC. Its protein product is CSGGGDYEQYF.

The V gene is TRBV5-1, the J gene TRBJ2-5, with 11 bases matching TRBD2. Germline values: CDR1 SGHRS, CDR2 YFSETQ. Trimming took 4 bases from V and 2 from J; bases not matched to a gene: 7. This CDR3 is built from 16 residues. The CDR3 protein is CASSPGTSGAQETQYF. In DNA form, the CDR3 reads TGCGCCAGCAGCCCAGGGACTAGCGGCGCACAAGAGACCCAGTACTTC.

This clone was counted many times. The V and J genes are TRBV10-1 and TRBJ1-1; no firm D call. Per germline, CDR1 WNHNN and CDR2 SYGVQD (reference sequence). The CDR3 runs to 14 residues. V was trimmed by 8 bases and J by 6 bases, leaving 19 bases between them. The CDR3 DNA follows: TGCGCCAGCTCAGACACGGCCCCTTTCGCTGAAGCTTTCTTT. Translated, it gives CASSDTAPFAEAFF.

Many counts were recorded for this clone. The chain is built from TRBV7-2 and TRBJ2-5; 8 nucleotides match TRBD1. From germline, CDR1 is SGHTA and CDR2 FQGNSA. The trim removed 1 base at V and 5 bases at J, leaving 9 bases unmatched. The CDR3 is 16 residues long. The CDR3 region is CASSLGGARGRETQYF. As DNA, the CDR3 is TGTGCCAGCAGCTTAGGAGGGGCCAGGGGGCGTGAGACCCAGTACTTC.

This clone was observed at least ten times. V gene TRBV5-1 combines with J gene TRBJ1-4, with 7 bases fitting TRBD1. Germline CDR1 is SGHRS and CDR2 is YFSETQ. The J segment lost 4 bases and the V segment lost 1 base, leaving 4 bases of the junction unmatched. The CDR3 consists of 15 residues. Here the CDR3 reads CASSLTGQINEKLFF. CDR3 coding DNA: TGCGCCAGCAGCTTGACGGGACAGATTAATGAAAAACTGTTTTTT.

This clone was counted ten times or more. The rearrangement uses TRBV2 and TRBJ1-2, with D perhaps matching TRBD1 (6 bases). CDR3 length: 14 residues. Germline V gives CDR1 SNHLY, CDR2 FYNNEI. Trimming shortened V by 3 bases and J by 4 bases, and 12 bases separated the two germline ends. This chain's CDR3 is CASSEGASGYGYTF. The CDR3 DNA sequence: TGTGCCAGCAGTGAGGGGGCGTCGGGCTATGGCTACACCTTC.

This clone has a handful of counts. No DNA is shown, since the ends of the CDR3 on it are uncertain; the CDR3 is the one TCRdb lists. CDR3 in amino acids: CASSLVAQGSSGNTVYF. This chain uses TRBV7-8 with TRBJ1-3; the table's D call of TRBD1 was not tested on the DNA. The CDR3 region is 17 residues in length, termini included. Germline loops: CDR1 SGHVS, CDR2 FQNEAQ.

This clone was detected many times. The V and J genes are TRBV5-4 and TRBJ2-3, with TRBD2 matching 8 bases. The CDR3 runs to 17 residues. With 0 bases clipped from V and 2 bases from J, the junction kept 8 bases outside the gene matches. Germline CDR1 reads SGHNT; CDR2 reads YYREEE (reference sequence). CDR3 coding DNA: TGTGCCAGCAGCTTGGTTAGCGGGACGGTGATCACAGATACGCAGTATTTT. Translated, it gives CASSLVSGTVITDTQYF. The whole variable domain, filled in from reference TRBV5-4 and TRBJ2-3, reads ETGVTQSPTHLIKTRGQQVTLRCSSQSGHNTVSWYQQALGQGPQFIFQYYREEENGRGNFPPRFSGLQFPNYSSELNVNALELDDSALYLCASSLVSGTVITDTQYFGPGTRLTVL.